This T cell receptor (beta chain) stems from a study of CD8+ T cells in alopecia areata. Study in general: Treated patients were scored for severity by percent of scalp affected.

As the sequencing template, cDNA was produced by extracting RNA and reverse transcribing it. Produced via immunoSEQ multiplex PCR; TCRdb's table is partial and in-frame only. The sample includes hundreds of thousands of clones, approximately 72% of them seen just once. V gave up 6 bases and J gave up 6 bases, with 23 bases separating them. CDR1 is SQVTM and CDR2 is ANQGSEA in the germline V gene. CDR3 length: 15 amino acids. Treatment noted: oral pan-JAK inhibitor, 5-10 mg twice daily. The TCR was taken from a human donor with alopecia areata. The source material was CD4+ T cells sorted from blood, sampled around week 44, from a patient treated with tofacitinib. The rearrangement joins TRBV29-1 to TRBJ1-2; D perhaps matches TRBD1 (5 bases). CDR3 in amino acids: CSVGRDRRSPNGYTF. Written as DNA, the CDR3 is TGCAGCGTAGGCCGGGACCGACGATCCCCCAATGGCTACACCTTC.